This TCR beta chain derives from a study of shared clonotypes between healthy human individuals. Healthy and HIV-negative, the adult donors had no recent acute infections or vaccinations. Germline V gene data show CDR1 as SEHNR and CDR2 as FQNEAQ (reference sequence). CDR3 length equals 15 residues. Between the trimmed V and J ends, which lost 5 bases and 4 bases, there was a span of 16 bases. The data were produced by immunoSEQ multiplex PCR, yet TCRdb's version contains in-frame clones alone and is incomplete. The sample shows some 1.1 million clones, 60% to 85% of them seen only once. Sequences were obtained from memory CD4+ T cells from PBMCs. The subset: CD45RA-negative fraction. The chain has TRBV7-9 and TRBJ2-3; D uncertain. This clonotype originated in a man aged 18-30 years in good health. Some clones in this sample may be carry-over from other donors' samples. The DNA of the CDR3 is TGTGCCAGCAGCGATGACTTCGGAATCCCAGATACGCAGTATTTT. Translating gives CASSDDFGIPDTQYF. Supplemented by reference TRBV7-9 and TRBJ2-3, the full variable domain reads DTGVSQNPRHKITKRGQNVTFRCDPISEHNRLYWYRQTLGQGPEFLTYFQNEAQLEKSRLLSDRFSAERPKGSFSTLEIQRTEQGDSAMYLCASSDDFGIPDTQYFGPGTRLTVL.